The 9 T cell receptor beta chains listed next were all sequenced from one sample in a study of diagnostic markers for celiac disease. With the reads reprocessed, TCRdb shows one record per CDR3 protein and no DNA. This listing includes about 1,300 distinct CDR3 sequences. Sequenced input: either unsorted cells or a sorted T cell fraction (not recorded which). These receptors were obtained from a human donor. This table probably holds off-target reads from a library built for another chain.

The chain employs TRBV7-2 and TRBJ2-7; no DNA is available, so the TRBD1 call from TCRdb remains unchecked. The CDR3 has 12 residues. Germline V gives CDR1 SGHTA, CDR2 FQGNSA. CDR3 amino acids: CASSWDRGEQYF.

By frequency, this clonotype registers large. The genes are TRBV4-2 and TRBJ2-1; TCRdb's assignment of TRBD2 cannot be checked, as there is no DNA. This CDR3 is 16 amino acids long. The germline V gene has CDR1 LGHNA and CDR2 YNFKEQ. CDR3 sequence: CASSRLAGGPYNEQFF.

CDR3 region: CSARVGTSGNNEQFF. The chain is built from TRBV20-1 and TRBJ2-1; the D gene TCRdb calls, TRBD2, cannot be checked with no DNA. Germline V CDR1 and CDR2: DFQATT, SNEGSKA (reference sequence). The CDR3 contains 15 residues.

V and J are TRBV3-2 and TRBJ2-5; TCRdb reports TRBD1, a call that lacks DNA to check it against. TRBV3-2 is described as a pseudogene. This CDR3 region has 14 residues. The CDR3 sequence is CASSVHGRSGTQYF.

The CDR3 loop reads CSAPKSASWDNEQFF. The chain joins TRBV20-1 to TRBJ2-1; absent DNA, TCRdb's TRBD2 call cannot be checked. Germline V gene lookup returns CDR1 DFQATT and CDR2 SNEGSKA (reference sequence). The CDR3 extends over 15 amino acids.

Considering frequency, this clonotype is large. The gene calls are TRBV5-1 and TRBJ1-1; the D gene TCRdb calls, TRBD1, cannot be checked with no DNA. CDR1 and CDR2 (germline): SGHRS, YFSETQ. The CDR3 is 13 residues long. This CDR3 reads CASSGRVNTEAFF.

This chain's CDR3 is CASSLDGTYNEQFF. The chain combines TRBV11-2 with TRBJ2-1. This CDR3 contains 14 residues. Per the germline V gene, CDR1 is SGHAT and CDR2 is FQNNGV.

By frequency, this clonotype registers medium-sized. The V call is TRBV7-6, the J call TRBJ1-1. Per germline, CDR1 SGHVS and CDR2 FNYEAQ. CDR3 length: 13 residues. The CDR3 loop is CASSLAGSLQAFF.

The chain is built from TRBV7-2 and TRBJ2-1. CDR1 SGHTA and CDR2 FQGNSA come from the germline V gene. This CDR3 spans 12 amino acids. This CDR3 reads CASSLGWNEQFF.